The present entry profiles one TCR beta chain with its context. This entry belongs to a study of blood T cell repertoires in COVID-19. Overall study context: The analysed material was cDNA or gDNA that came from T cells, B-cell-depleted T cells, or PBMCs.

CDR1 MNHEY and CDR2 SMNVEV come from the germline V gene (reference sequence). V was shortened by 2 bases and J by 2 bases, with 10 bases between the two germline ends. CDR3 length: 14 amino acids. Using immunoSEQ multiplex PCR, the repertoire was profiled, and TCRdb retains in-frame clones only, with some absent. The sample shows some 320,000 clones, about 87% of them seen only once. The source of this sequence is a woman in her 30s who had recovered from COVID-19. This chain joins TRBV27 and TRBJ2-7, with a possible D match to TRBD2 (6 bases). Sequenced material: peripheral blood. DNA of the CDR3: TGTGCCAGCAGTTTAGGGAGGAGAACCTACGAGCAGTACTTC. This codes for CASSLGRRTYEQYF.